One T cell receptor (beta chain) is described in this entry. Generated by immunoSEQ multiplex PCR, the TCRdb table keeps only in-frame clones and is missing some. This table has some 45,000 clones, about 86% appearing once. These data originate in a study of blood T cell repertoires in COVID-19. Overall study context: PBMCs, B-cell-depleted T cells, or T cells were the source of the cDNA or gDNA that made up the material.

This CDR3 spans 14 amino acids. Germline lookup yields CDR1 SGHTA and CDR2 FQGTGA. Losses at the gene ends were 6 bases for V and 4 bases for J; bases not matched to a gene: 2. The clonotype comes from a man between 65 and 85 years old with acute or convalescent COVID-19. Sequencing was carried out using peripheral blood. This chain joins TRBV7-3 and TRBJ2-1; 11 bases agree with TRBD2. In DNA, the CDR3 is TGTGCCAGCAGACTAGCGGGAGATTACAATGAGCAGTTCTTC. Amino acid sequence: CASRLAGDYNEQFF.